The T cell receptor beta chain described here comes from a study of OX40 agonist ivuxolimab in advanced cancers. Looking at the study overall: Patients were dosed with the agonistic anti-OX40 (CD134) antibody ivuxolimab.

Germline assignment: CDR1 LGHNA and CDR2 YSLEER. V lost 8 bases and J 1 base, leaving 12 bases between the germline ends. CDR3 length equals 15 residues. Using immunoSEQ multiplex PCR, the repertoire was profiled, and TCRdb retains in-frame clones only, with some absent. The table lists just under 80,000 clones, approximately 84% of them singletons. The sequence derives from an adult with an advanced solid tumor such as melanoma, head and neck, liver or kidney cancer. This sample comprised CD4+ or CD8+ T cells sorted from blood, obtained in a trial of the OX40 agonist ivuxolimab. V is TRBV4-3 and J is TRBJ2-6, with TRBD2 as a possible D gene (6 bases). CDR3 loop: CASGPGRSGANVLTF. The CDR3 DNA is TGCGCCAGCGGTCCGGGGAGGTCTGGGGCCAACGTCCTGACTTTC.